This is a list of T cell receptor beta chains from one sample in a study of blood T cell repertoires in COVID-19. Only in-frame clones appear in the TCRdb table, and some are missing; sequencing was by immunoSEQ multiplex PCR. The sample yields about 120,000 clones, approximately 82% seen once. Sequencing input: peripheral blood. These receptors were obtained from a man in his 60s with acute or convalescent COVID-19. The CDR3 runs from the conserved cysteine through the conserved F or W. A D gene is named only where the DNA matches it firmly. Rows give clone size only sometimes, using once, few, many, or a class for an expanded clone.

NA	NA	TRBV28	TRBJ1-2	TGTGCCAGCAGACCTACCGGGGAGGGGAACTATGGCTACACCTTC	CASRPTGEGNYGYTF
TRBD2	once	TRBV23-1	TRBJ2-5	TGCGCCAGCAGTCAATCGGAGCGGGAGGAGACCCAGTACTTC	CASSQSEREETQYF
TRBD2	NA	TRBV4-1	TRBJ2-1	TGCGCCAGCAGCTCTATTAGCGGGAGCTCCTACAATGAGCAGTTCTTC	CASSSISGSSYNEQFF
TRBD1	few	TRBV27	TRBJ2-7	TGTGCCAGCAGTTTAACCGGGACAGGGGGCTCCTACGAGCAGTACTTC	CASSLTGTGGSYEQYF
NA	few	TRBV28	TRBJ2-7	TGTGCCAGCGAGGGGGTATGGCACGAGCAGTACTTC	CASEGVWHEQYF
TRBD2	NA	TRBV28	TRBJ2-7	TGTGCCAGCAGTTTATTCGGACTAGCGGTATCCTACGAGCAGTACTTC	CASSLFGLAVSYEQYF
TRBD2	once	TRBV9	TRBJ2-1	TGTGCCAGCAGCGAACTAGCGCTCGGTGAGCAGTTCTTC	CASSELALGEQFF
NA	NA	TRBV6-5	TRBJ1-6	TGTGCCAGCAGTAGGACATGGTTTAGTTCACCCCTCCACTTT	CASSRTWFSSPLHF
NA	few	TRBV7-9	TRBJ2-7	TGTGCCAGCAGCTTAGCCTTATCCAGCTCCTACGAGCAGTACTTC	CASSLALSSSYEQYF
TRBD2	NA	TRBV28	TRBJ2-3	TGTGCCAGCAGCCGGACTAGCGGGATCGCAGATACGCAGTATTTT	CASSRTSGIADTQYF
NA	few	TRBV5-5	TRBJ2-1	TGTGCCAGCAGCTTGGGCGGAGGGGTGAACAATGAGCAGTTCTTC	CASSLGGGVNNEQFF